This T cell receptor (beta chain) was found in a study of blood T cell repertoires in COVID-19. About the research overall: The cDNA or gDNA used as material had been derived from T cells, B-cell-depleted T cells, or PBMCs.

Recruited during active infection, patients (from Seattle) were subsequently followed longitudinally. This clone has just a few counts. Original data processing: Reference gene primer amplification gave nucleated cell count estimates. Here immunoSEQ multiplex PCR was the method, and the copy in TCRdb shows in-frame clones only, minus some. V, J and clone size are taken as reported in that table, and D and trimming were inferred from the DNA itself. The sample records tens of thousands of clones, about 83% being singletons. The V gene end was trimmed by 3 bases and the J gene end by 6 bases; junction bases not matched to a gene: 5. The CDR3 runs 15 residues. Germline V CDR1 and CDR2: WNHNN, SYGVQD (reference sequence).

This rearrangement joins TRBV10-1 to TRBJ2-1; 10 bases are shared with TRBD2. Sequencing was performed on peripheral blood. The clonotype was recovered from a woman aged 60-75 years with COVID-19, enrolled during active disease. CDR3: CASSEKAGGINEQFF. DNA for the CDR3: TGCGCCAGCAGTGAAAAAGCGGGAGGGATCAATGAGCAGTTCTTC.